A selection of T cell receptor beta chains follows, all from one sample in a study of T cells in Graves' hyperthyroidism and ophthalmopathy. Each CDR3 protein gets one entry after TCRdb re-called the multiplex PCR reads with MiXCR. The sample contains nearly 600,000 distinct CDR3 sequences, about 15% of which appear only once. The sequencing sample was made of blood. These receptors all stem from a woman younger than 45 with Graves' hyperthyroidism that later progressed to Graves' ophthalmopathy. The CDR3 runs from the conserved cysteine through the conserved F or W. The order of the fields is D gene, clone size, J gene, V gene, CDR3 DNA, CDR3 protein. D genes are given only for firm matches. Expanded clones are given a class, and other clones once, few, many or no size at all.

>-|many|TRBJ1-2|TRBV18
TGTGCCAGCTCACCACCGGTAGGGCTGGGTCCAGATGGCTACACCTTC
CASSPPVGLGPDGYTF
>TRBD2|few|TRBJ2-7|TRBV19
TGTGCCAGTAGTCTCGGGACTAGCAGCGCCTACGAGCAGTACTTC
CASSLGTSSAYEQYF
>TRBD1|many|TRBJ1-2|TRBV29-1
TGCAGCGTTGACTCGGGACAGGGCCCTTATGGCTACACCTTC
CSVDSGQGPYGYTF
>TRBD1|-|TRBJ2-1|TRBV28
TGTGCCAGCGGAAGCCCGGGACAGGGGCGTGACAATGAGCAGTTCTTC
CASGSPGQGRDNEQFF
>TRBD1|-|TRBJ1-1|TRBV2
TGTGCCAGCAGGGAGGGGACAGGGGGCCGTTCAAACACTGAAGCTTTCTTT
CASREGTGGRSNTEAFF
>-|many|TRBJ1-4|TRBV20-1
TGCAGTGCTAGGGGGGCAAATGAAAAACTGTTTTTT
CSARGANEKLFF
>TRBD1|few|TRBJ2-5|TRBV30
TGTGCCTGGAGTGGGACAGGGGAGACCCAGTACTTC
CAWSGTGETQYF
>TRBD2|-|TRBJ2-3|TRBV7-9
TGTGCCAGCAGCGAACTAGCGGCAACTAGCACAGATACGCAGTATTTT
CASSELAATSTDTQYF
>-|-|TRBJ1-4|TRBV20-1
TGCAGTGCTAGAGAATCGGGGTCTGGGGAAAAACTGTTTTTT
CSARESGSGEKLFF
>-|many|TRBJ2-3|TRBV27
TGTGCCAGCAGTTCCCCTTCGACAGCCACAGATACGCAGTATTTT
CASSSPSTATDTQYF
>-|many|TRBJ1-5|TRBV19
TGTGCCAGTACAGACAGCCCTAATAGCAATCAGCCCCAGCATTTT
CASTDSPNSNQPQHF
>TRBD2|-|TRBJ2-3|TRBV14
TGTGCCAGCAGCCAAGAACTAGCGGGGAATACGCAGTATTTT
CASSQELAGNTQYF
>-|few|TRBJ2-7|TRBV7-3
TGTGCCAGCAGTTCGACAGGCGCTGGGGTCGAGCAGTACTTC
CASSSTGAGVEQYF
>-|many|TRBJ2-3|TRBV28
TGTGCCAGCAGTCCCTCTGAGGGTGTCACAGATACGCAGTATTTT
CASSPSEGVTDTQYF
>-|-|TRBJ2-7|TRBV14
TGTGCCAGCAGCCAAGATTTATTGGTGGCCGCGCCTACGGAGCAGTACTTC
CASSQDLLVAAPTEQYF
>-|-|TRBJ2-3|TRBV6-2/TRBV6-3
TGTGCCAGCAGTTACTCGGAAGCACCCACAGATACGCAGTATTTT
CASSYSEAPTDTQYF